Shown below are 13 T cell receptor beta chains from a single sample sequenced in a study of blood T cells in healthy people across ages. Using a J-beta primer mix together with a sample-barcoded 5' primer, a second PCR was run for roughly 6 to 11 cycles. TCRdb re-called the 5' RACE reads with MiXCR, one entry per CDR3 protein. The table lists roughly 800,000 distinct CDR3 sequences, roughly 24% of them singletons, with around 3% in the top ten. These records were also assigned to another study, of T cells of mothers and their children.

The material sequenced was blood. The receptors stem from a boy aged 5-17 years in good health.

This clonotype appeared a few times. The V and J genes are TRBV7-9 and TRBJ2-2; D unresolved. The CDR3 runs to 17 residues. CDR1 and CDR2 from the germline V gene are SEHNR and FQNEAQ (reference sequence). The V end was cut by 0 bases, the J end by 0 bases, with 11 bases between. The CDR3 coding sequence is TGTGCCAGCAGCTTAGCGCAACGACACACGAACACCGGGGAGCTGTTTTTT. This gives the protein CASSLAQRHTNTGELFF.

The chain combines TRBV5-1 with TRBJ1-3; no clear D gene. Per the germline V gene, CDR1 is SGHRS and CDR2 is YFSETQ. The CDR3 has 15 amino acids. Between the trimmed V and J ends, which lost 4 bases and 0 bases, there was a span of 11 bases. CDR3 bases: TGCGCCAGCAGCATTATTCCGAGCTCTGGAAACACCATATATTTT. Translating it yields CASSIIPSSGNTIYF. The variable domain in full, completed from reference TRBV5-1 and TRBJ1-3, reads KAGVTQTPRYLIKTRGQQVTLSCSPISGHRSVSWYQQTPGQGLQFLFEYFSETQRNKGNFPGRFSGRQFSNSRSEMNVSTLELGDSALYLCASSIIPSSGNTIYFGEGSWLTVV.

V gene TRBV6-5 combines with J gene TRBJ2-7; no clear D. V lost 5 bases, J lost 2 bases, and 19 bases lay in between. This CDR3 has 16 amino acids. Germline V gene sequence: CDR1 MNHEY, CDR2 SVGAGI. CDR3 nucleotide sequence: TGTGCCAGCAGTACCCGTTCGGGTAAGCGCCCCTACGAGCAGTACTTC. It translates to CASSTRSGKRPYEQYF.

This clonotype was seen only a few times. One end of the junction does not line up with germline, which may come from a read error. The chain combines TRBV7-2 with TRBJ2-7, with 12 bases fitting TRBD2. The CDR3 consists of 14 residues. Germline V CDR1 and CDR2: SGHTA, FQGNSA. CDR3 bases: TGTGCCAGCAGCCTAGCGGGGGGGCTCGACGAGCAGTACTTC. This translates into CASSLAGGLDEQYF.

This clonotype was observed many times. The J gene is TRBJ2-5, the V gene TRBV5-1; D perhaps matches TRBD1 (5 bases). The V end was cut by 0 bases, the J end by 1 base, with 7 bases between. The CDR3 runs to 14 residues. The germline gives CDR1 SGHRS, CDR2 YFSETQ. The CDR3 loop is CASSLETAQETQYF. As DNA, the CDR3 is TGCGCCAGCAGCTTGGAGACAGCCCAAGAGACCCAGTACTTC.

This clonotype appeared a few times. The chain uses TRBV20-1 and TRBJ1-5; D may be TRBD1 (5 bases). The CDR3 is 14 amino acids. V gave up 6 bases and J gave up 7 bases, with 19 bases separating them. CDR1 is DFQATT and CDR2 is SNEGSKA in the germline V gene (reference sequence). Here the CDR3 reads CSAKWGPEGQPQHF. DNA of the CDR3: TGCAGTGCCAAGTGGGGCCCAGAGGGCCAGCCCCAGCATTTT.

This chain connects TRBV27 to TRBJ1-6; D may be TRBD1 (5 bases). Trimming removed 5 bases from V and 7 bases from J, with 15 bases in between. From germline, CDR1 is MNHEY and CDR2 SMNVEV (reference sequence). CDR3 length: 15 amino acids. The CDR3 bases are TGTGCCAGCAGTCCCGGGGGGGGGTCGAATTCACCCCTCCACTTT. Translated: CASSPGGGSNSPLHF.

A few counts support this clonotype. CDR3 nucleotides: TGTGCCAGCAGCCAAGGGCCCGGACAGGACTCCTACGAGCAGTACTTC. It specifies CASSQGPGQDSYEQYF. The chain couples TRBV4-2 to TRBJ2-7, with 7 bases identical to TRBD1. The CDR3 extends over 16 amino acids. CDR1 and CDR2 from the germline V gene are LGHNA and YNFKEQ. The ends lost 1 base at V and 0 bases at J; junction bases unmatched: 6.

In this sample, this clonotype turned up a few times. The rearrangement links TRBV2 to TRBJ2-5; D possibly corresponds to TRBD2 (6 bases). The tail of the sequence fits TRBJ2-7 better, so the J call may be wrong. The CDR3 has 15 amino acids. Germline CDR1 SNHLY, CDR2 FYNNEI. CDR3 sequence: CASNPSSRGMSEQYF. The CDR3 nucleotides are TGTGCCAGCAACCCCTCCTCGCGCGGGATGAGCGAGCAGTACTTC.

This clonotype was picked up a small number of times. V gene TRBV6-6 combines with J gene TRBJ2-5, with D unclear. Trimming took 3 bases from V and 2 from J, leaving 13 bases between them. The CDR3 has 15 amino acids. Germline-derived CDR1 and CDR2 are MNHNY and SVGAGI (reference sequence). In nucleotides, the CDR3 is TGTGCCAGCAGTTATAGAAAAGCTTATCAAGAGACCCAGTACTTC. This codes for CASSYRKAYQETQYF.

The genes are TRBV20-1 and TRBJ1-1; unclear D gene. CDR1 DFQATT and CDR2 SNEGSKA come from the germline V gene (reference sequence). The ends were cut back, 7 bases at V and 5 bases at J, with 14 bases in the middle. The CDR3 spans 12 residues. CDR3 sequence: CSGTAQGTEAFF. The DNA of the CDR3 is TGCAGTGGAACAGCACAAGGGACTGAAGCTTTCTTT.

This clonotype appeared a few times. This chain connects TRBV5-1 to TRBJ2-5, with D possibly matching TRBD1 (6 bases). The CDR3 is 15 amino acids. Germline V gene data show CDR1 as SGHRS and CDR2 as YFSETQ. V was cut by 3 bases and J by 1 base, with 13 bases left in between. The CDR3 coding sequence is TGCGCCAGCAGCTCCCACAGGGACCCCCAAGAGACCCAGTACTTC. Its translation: CASSSHRDPQETQYF.

J is TRBJ1-2 and V is TRBV12-3 or TRBV12-4; 8 nucleotides align to TRBD1. V shed 2 bases and J 4 bases; nucleotides not matched to a gene: 6. This CDR3 has 15 amino acids. The CDR3 loop reads CASSLRRTGTYGYTF. The CDR3 region has the DNA TGTGCCAGCAGTTTAAGGCGGACAGGGACCTATGGCTACACCTTC.